This T cell receptor (beta chain) appears in the sequencing data of a study of cytomegalovirus exposure and HLA in healthy donors. Overall study results and limits: Cytomegalovirus-associated TCR beta chains were listed, numbering 150 to 200. Rarity characterized most TCR sequences, yet some public TCRs appeared in many donors. Confirmation was obtained in vitro that a few CMV-associated chains are specific for CMV antigens.

This CDR3 is 14 amino acids long. V dropped 2 bases and J dropped 4 bases, with 10 bases sitting between them. CDR1 and CDR2 (germline): MNHEY, SMNVEV (reference sequence). Assay: immunoSEQ multiplex PCR; the TCRdb copy retains only in-frame clones and omits some. The sample shows 110,000 or so clones, around 88% of them seen only once. Worth noting for this clone: Its antigen is not identified.

It was the roughly 130-subject validation cohort, separate from the approximately 700-subject first cohort, to which the donors belonged. The rearrangement links TRBV27 to TRBJ2-3; D remains ambiguous. The sequence came from a man aged 18 to 35 in good health and CMV-seronegative. Specimen: PBMCs. CDR3 loop: CASSLTRVADTQYF. CDR3 sequence (DNA): TGTGCCAGCAGTTTAACCCGTGTAGCAGATACGCAGTATTTT.